This T cell receptor beta chain was sequenced for a study of blood T cell repertoires in COVID-19. Across the whole study: The United States, Italy and Spain supplied acute and convalescent COVID-19 samples. PBMCs, B-cell-depleted T cells, or T cells provided the cDNA or gDNA that made up the material.

Germline trimming cut 2 bases from V and 5 bases from J; bases unmatched to any gene: 3. CDR3 length: 13 residues. Germline CDR1 and CDR2: SGHDT and YYEEEE. Under the authors' procedure: Amplification from reference gene primers served as the basis for estimated nucleated cell counts. Here immunoSEQ multiplex PCR was the method, and the copy in TCRdb shows in-frame clones only, minus some. The D gene and trimming were derived from the DNA, and the V and J assignments and clone size from that table. The sample shows 95,000 to 100,000 clones, around 90% of them seen only once. Sequencing was done on a sample of peripheral blood. This rearrangement joins TRBV5-6 to TRBJ2-5, with 7 bases that match TRBD1. This clonotype was sampled from a man between 50 and 59 years old with acute or convalescent COVID-19. CDR3 coding DNA: TGTGCCAGCAGCTTAAGAGGGGGCGAGACCCAGTACTTC. This codes for CASSLRGGETQYF.